This TCR beta chain comes out of a study of blood T cell repertoires in COVID-19. Study at large: Material from acute and convalescent COVID-19 was sourced from the United States, Italy and Spain. T cells, B-cell-depleted T cells, or PBMCs supplied cDNA or gDNA.

The V end lost 0 bases, the J end lost 8 bases, and 23 bases lay between the germline ends. Germline CDR1 reads GTSNPN; CDR2 reads SVGIG (reference sequence). The CDR3 contains 17 residues. In the source study's methods: For nucleated cells, counts were estimated from reference gene primer amplification. Clones were sequenced by immunoSEQ multiplex PCR, and TCRdb holds only the in-frame ones, with some missing. From that table come the V and J calls and clone size; the DNA was used to work out D and trimming. Of some 98,000 clones listed, 80% are singletons. This rearrangement joins TRBV30 to TRBJ1-3; D possibly corresponds to TRBD1 (5 bases). The source of this sequence is a human donor in a cohort sampled during active COVID-19. Source material: peripheral blood. Written as DNA, the CDR3 is TGTGCCTGGAGTGTACCCAGGGTAGTCTCAAGACTCGACACCATATATTTT. It translates to CAWSVPRVVSRLDTIYF.